A single sample gave rise to the 5 T cell receptor beta chains below, sequenced in a study of monozygotic twins with cystic fibrosis. This table comes from immunoSEQ multiplex PCR, and its TCRdb copy is limited to in-frame clones, with some not included. The top ten clones hold under 2% of a sample with approximately 33,000 clones, about 80% of them seen once. The specimen sequenced was blood. These TCRs come from a girl aged 2 to 10 with cystic fibrosis.

The gene calls are TRBV7-2 and TRBJ1-2, with a weak D call TRBD1 (5 bases). With 2 bases removed from V and 8 bases from J, the gap between germline ends came to 12 bases. Germline lookup yields CDR1 SGHTA and CDR2 FQGNSA. CDR3 length equals 13 residues. The CDR3 nucleotides read TGTGCCAGCAGCTTACAGGGCGGTCAGGGCTACACCTTC. Protein sequence: CASSLQGGQGYTF.

The rearrangement links TRBV25-1 to TRBJ1-6; TRBD1 is a possible D gene (5 bases). The CDR3 has 16 residues. Germline V CDR1 and CDR2: MGHDK, SYGVNS. V was shortened by 4 bases and J by 9 bases, with 19 bases between the two germline ends. CDR3 region: CASSAGPTQRGSPLHF. CDR3 coding DNA: TGTGCCAGCAGTGCGGGACCTACCCAACGTGGTTCACCCCTCCACTTT.

The V gene is TRBV10-3, the J gene TRBJ2-3, with TRBD1 matching over 7 bases. Germline values: CDR1 ENHRY, CDR2 SYGVKD. Trimming took 6 bases from V and 0 from J; bases not matched to a gene: 6. The CDR3 runs to 15 residues. The CDR3 sequence: CAIRGTEPSTDTQYF. In DNA, the CDR3 is TGTGCCATCAGGGGGACAGAACCTAGCACAGATACGCAGTATTTT.

This clone was seen a handful of times. The CDR3 protein is CASSLVPGGLQETQYF. CDR3 in DNA: TGCGCCAGCAGCTTGGTCCCGGGGGGCCTACAAGAGACCCAGTACTTC. V and J are TRBV5-1 and TRBJ2-5, with D perhaps matching TRBD2 (7 bases). Germline V gives CDR1 SGHRS, CDR2 YFSETQ. This CDR3 region has 16 residues. Trimming cost V 0 bases and J 2 bases, with 14 bases left between them.

In nucleotides, the CDR3 is TGTGCCAGCAGCTTACAGGACGGCAGTGAGCAGTTCTTC. It is translated as CASSLQDGSEQFF. V is TRBV7-9 and J is TRBJ2-1; D is unclear. This CDR3 comprises 13 residues. From germline, CDR1 is SEHNR and CDR2 FQNEAQ (reference sequence). With 2 bases removed from V and 9 bases from J, the gap between germline ends came to 11 bases.